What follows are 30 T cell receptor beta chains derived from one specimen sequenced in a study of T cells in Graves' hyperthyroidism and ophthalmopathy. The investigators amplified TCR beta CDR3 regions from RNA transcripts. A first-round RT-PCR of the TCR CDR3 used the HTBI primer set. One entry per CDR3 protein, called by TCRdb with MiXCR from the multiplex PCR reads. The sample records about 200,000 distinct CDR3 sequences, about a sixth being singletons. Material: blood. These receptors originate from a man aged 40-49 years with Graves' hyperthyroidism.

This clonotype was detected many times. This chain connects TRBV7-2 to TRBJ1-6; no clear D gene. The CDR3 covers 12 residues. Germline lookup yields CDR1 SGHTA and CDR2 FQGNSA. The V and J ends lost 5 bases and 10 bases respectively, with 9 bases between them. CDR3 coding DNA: TGTGCCAGCAGCGCGGGATCATCACCCCTCCACTTT. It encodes CASSAGSSPLHF. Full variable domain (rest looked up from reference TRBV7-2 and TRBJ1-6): GAGVSQSPSNKVTEKGKDVELRCDPISGHTALYWYRQSLGQGLEFLIYFQGNSAPDKSGLPSDRFSAERTGGSVSTLTIQRTQQEDSAVYLCASSAGSSPLHFGNGTRLTVT.

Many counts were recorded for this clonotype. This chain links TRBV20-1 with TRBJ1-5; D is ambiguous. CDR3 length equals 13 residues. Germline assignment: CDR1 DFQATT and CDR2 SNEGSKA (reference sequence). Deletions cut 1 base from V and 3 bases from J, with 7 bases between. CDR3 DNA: TGCAGTGCTAGAGTGCAGCTCAATCAGCCCCAGCATTTT. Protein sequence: CSARVQLNQPQHF.

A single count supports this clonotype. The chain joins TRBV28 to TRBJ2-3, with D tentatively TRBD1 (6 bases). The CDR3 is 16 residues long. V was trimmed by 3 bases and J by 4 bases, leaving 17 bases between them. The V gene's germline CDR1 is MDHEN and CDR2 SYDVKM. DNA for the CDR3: TGTGCCAGCAGTTTCCTTTGGTCAGGGGAAGCAGATACGCAGTATTTT. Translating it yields CASSFLWSGEADTQYF.

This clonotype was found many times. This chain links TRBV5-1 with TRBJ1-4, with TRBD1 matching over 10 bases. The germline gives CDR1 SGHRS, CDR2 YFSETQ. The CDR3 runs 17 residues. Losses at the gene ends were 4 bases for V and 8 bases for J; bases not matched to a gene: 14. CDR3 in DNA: TGCGCCAGCAGCCCCGACTCCGGGACAGGGGCGGGCGAAAAACTGTTTTTT. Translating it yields CASSPDSGTGAGEKLFF.

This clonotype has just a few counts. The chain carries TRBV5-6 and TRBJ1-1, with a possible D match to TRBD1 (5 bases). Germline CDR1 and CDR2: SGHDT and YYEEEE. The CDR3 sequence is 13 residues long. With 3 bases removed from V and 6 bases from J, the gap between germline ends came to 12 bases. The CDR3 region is CASSSGGGAEAFF. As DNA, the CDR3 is TGTGCCAGCAGCTCTGGGGGAGGCGCTGAAGCTTTCTTT.

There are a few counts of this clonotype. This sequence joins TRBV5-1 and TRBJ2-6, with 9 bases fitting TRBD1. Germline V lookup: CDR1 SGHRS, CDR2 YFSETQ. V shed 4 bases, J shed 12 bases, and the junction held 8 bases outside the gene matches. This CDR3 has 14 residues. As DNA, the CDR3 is TGCGCCAGCAGCCTCCGGACAGGGGAGGCCGTCCTGACTTTC. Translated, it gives CASSLRTGEAVLTF.

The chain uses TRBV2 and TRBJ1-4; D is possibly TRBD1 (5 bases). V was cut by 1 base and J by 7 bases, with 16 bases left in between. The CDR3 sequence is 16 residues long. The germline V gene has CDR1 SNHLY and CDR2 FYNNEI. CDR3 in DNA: TGTGCCAGCAGTGAAGAGGGTCCAGGGTCTGGTGAAAAACTGTTTTTT. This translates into CASSEEGPGSGEKLFF.

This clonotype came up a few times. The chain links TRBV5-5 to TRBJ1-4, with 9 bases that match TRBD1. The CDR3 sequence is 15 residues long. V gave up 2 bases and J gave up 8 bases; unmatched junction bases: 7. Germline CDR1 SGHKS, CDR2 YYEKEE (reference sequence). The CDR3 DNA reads TGTGCCAGCAGCTTTCGGGACAGGGTTTTAGAAAAACTGTTTTTT. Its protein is CASSFRDRVLEKLFF.

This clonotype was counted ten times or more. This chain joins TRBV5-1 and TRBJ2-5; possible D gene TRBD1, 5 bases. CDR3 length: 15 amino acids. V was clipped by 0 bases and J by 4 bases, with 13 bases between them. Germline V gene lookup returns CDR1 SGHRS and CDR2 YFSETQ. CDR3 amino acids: CASSLAPGSGETQYF. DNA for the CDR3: TGCGCCAGCAGCTTGGCCCCAGGGTCGGGAGAGACCCAGTACTTC.

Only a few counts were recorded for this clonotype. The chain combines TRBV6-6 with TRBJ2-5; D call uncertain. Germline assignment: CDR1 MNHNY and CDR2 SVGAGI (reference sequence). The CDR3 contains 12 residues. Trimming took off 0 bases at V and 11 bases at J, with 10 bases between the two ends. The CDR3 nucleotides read TGTGCCAGCAGTTACTCGGGCGTCTATCAGTACTTC. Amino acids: CASSYSGVYQYF.

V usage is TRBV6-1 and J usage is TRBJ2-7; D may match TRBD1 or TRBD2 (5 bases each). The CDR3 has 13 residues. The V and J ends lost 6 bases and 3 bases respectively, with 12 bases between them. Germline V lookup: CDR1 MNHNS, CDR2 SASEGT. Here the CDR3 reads CASSRGGLYEQYF. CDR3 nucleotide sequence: TGTGCCAGCAGCCGGGGCGGGCTCTACGAGCAGTACTTC.

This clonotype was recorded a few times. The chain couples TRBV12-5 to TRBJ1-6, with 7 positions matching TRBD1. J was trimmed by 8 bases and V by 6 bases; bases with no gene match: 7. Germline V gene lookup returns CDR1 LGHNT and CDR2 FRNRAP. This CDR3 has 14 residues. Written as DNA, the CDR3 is TGTGCTAGTGGGACTGACAGGGTGGATTCACCCCTCCACTTT. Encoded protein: CASGTDRVDSPLHF.

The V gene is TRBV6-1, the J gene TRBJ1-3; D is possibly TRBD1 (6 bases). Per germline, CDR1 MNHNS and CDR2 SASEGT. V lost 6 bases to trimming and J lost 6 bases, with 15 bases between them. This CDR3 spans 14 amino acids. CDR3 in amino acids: CASSRGQPENTIYF. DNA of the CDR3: TGTGCCAGCAGCAGGGGTCAACCGGAAAACACCATATATTTT.

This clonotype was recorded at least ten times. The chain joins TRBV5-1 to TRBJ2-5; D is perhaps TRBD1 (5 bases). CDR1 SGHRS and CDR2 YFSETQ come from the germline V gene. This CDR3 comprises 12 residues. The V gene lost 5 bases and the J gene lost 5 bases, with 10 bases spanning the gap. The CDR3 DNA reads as TGCGCCAGCAGGAAGGGGTTGGAGACCCAGTACTTC. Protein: CASRKGLETQYF.

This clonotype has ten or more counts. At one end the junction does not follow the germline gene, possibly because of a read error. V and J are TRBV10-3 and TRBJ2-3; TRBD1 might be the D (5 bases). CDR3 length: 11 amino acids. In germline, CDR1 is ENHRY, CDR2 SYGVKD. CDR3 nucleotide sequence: TGCTCAGGGATTAGCACAGATACGCAGTATTTT. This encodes CSGISTDTQYF.

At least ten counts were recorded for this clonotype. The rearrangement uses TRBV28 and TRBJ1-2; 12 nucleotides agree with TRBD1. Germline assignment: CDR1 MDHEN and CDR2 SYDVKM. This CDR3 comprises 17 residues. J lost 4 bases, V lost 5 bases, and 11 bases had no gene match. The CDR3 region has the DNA TGTGCCAGCAGTCGGGACAGGGGGCCGTGGTCGACCTATGGCTACACCTTC. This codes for CASSRDRGPWSTYGYTF.

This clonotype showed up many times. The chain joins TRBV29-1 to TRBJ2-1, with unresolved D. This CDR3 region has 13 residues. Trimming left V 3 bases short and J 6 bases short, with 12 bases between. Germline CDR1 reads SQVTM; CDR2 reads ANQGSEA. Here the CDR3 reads CSVESDPVNEQFF. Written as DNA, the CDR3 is TGCAGCGTTGAGAGTGATCCGGTCAATGAGCAGTTCTTC.

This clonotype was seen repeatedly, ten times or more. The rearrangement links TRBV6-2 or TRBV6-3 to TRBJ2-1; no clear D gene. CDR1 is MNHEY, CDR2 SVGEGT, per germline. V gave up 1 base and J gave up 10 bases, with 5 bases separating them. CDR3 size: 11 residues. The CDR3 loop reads CASSYWGEQFF. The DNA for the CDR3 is TGTGCCAGCAGTTACTGGGGAGAGCAGTTCTTC.

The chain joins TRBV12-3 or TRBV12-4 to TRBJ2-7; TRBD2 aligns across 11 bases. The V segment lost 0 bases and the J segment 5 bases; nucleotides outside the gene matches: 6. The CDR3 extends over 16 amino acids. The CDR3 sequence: CASSLALSGGVHEQYF. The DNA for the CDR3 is TGTGCCAGCAGTTTAGCGCTTAGCGGGGGGGTCCACGAGCAGTACTTC.

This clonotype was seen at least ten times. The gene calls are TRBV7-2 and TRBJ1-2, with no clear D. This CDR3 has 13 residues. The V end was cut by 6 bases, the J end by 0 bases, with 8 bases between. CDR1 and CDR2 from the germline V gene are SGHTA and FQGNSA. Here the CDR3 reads CASSQRANYGYTF. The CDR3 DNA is TGTGCCAGCAGTCAACGAGCTAACTATGGCTACACCTTC.

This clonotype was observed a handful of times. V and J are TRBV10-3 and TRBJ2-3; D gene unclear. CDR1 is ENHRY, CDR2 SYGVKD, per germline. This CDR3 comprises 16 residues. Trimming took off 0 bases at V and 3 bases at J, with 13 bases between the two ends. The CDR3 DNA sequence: TGTGCCATCAGTGAGTCGGGGTCGGTTGGGACAGATACGCAGTATTTT. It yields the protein CAISESGSVGTDTQYF.

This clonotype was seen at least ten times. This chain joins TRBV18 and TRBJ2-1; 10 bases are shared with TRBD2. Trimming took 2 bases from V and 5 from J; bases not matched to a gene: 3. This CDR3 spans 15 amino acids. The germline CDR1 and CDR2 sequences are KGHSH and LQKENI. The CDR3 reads CASSPVAGGNNEQFF. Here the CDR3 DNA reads TGTGCCAGCTCACCAGTAGCGGGGGGCAACAATGAGCAGTTCTTC.

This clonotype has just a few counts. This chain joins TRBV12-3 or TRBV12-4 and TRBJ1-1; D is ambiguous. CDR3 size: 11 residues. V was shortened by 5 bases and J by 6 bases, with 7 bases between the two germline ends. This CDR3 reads CASSEASEAFF. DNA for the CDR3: TGTGCCAGCAGTGAAGCATCTGAAGCTTTCTTT.

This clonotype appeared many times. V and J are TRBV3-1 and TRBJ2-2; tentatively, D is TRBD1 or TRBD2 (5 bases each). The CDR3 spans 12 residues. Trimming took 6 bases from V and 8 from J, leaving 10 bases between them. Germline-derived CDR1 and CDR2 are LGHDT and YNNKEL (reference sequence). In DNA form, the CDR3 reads TGTGCCAGCAGACGCGAGGGGGGGGAGCTGTTTTTT. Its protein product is CASRREGGELFF.

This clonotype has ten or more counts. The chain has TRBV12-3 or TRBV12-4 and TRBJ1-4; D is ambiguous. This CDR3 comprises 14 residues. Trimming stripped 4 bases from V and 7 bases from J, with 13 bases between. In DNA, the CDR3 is TGTGCCAGCAGTTGGGAAGGGTTCGGTGAAAAACTGTTTTTT. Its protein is CASSWEGFGEKLFF.

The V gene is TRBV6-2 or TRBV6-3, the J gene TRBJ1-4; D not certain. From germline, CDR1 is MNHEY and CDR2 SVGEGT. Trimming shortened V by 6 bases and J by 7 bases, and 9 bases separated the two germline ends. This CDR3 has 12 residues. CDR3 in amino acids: CASSRGSEKLFF. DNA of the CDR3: TGTGCCAGCAGCCGAGGGAGTGAAAAACTGTTTTTT.

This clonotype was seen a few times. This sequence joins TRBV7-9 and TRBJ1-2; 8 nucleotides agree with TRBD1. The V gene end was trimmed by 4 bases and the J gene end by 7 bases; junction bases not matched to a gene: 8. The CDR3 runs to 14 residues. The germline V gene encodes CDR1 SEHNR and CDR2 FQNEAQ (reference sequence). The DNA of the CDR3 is TGTGCCAGCAGCTCCGGACAGGGTGTTTCTGGCTACACCTTC. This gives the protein CASSSGQGVSGYTF.

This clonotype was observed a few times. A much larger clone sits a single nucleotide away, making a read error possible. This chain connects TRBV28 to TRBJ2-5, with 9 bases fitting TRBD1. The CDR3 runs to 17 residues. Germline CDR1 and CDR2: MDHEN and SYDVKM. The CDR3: CTSSPIFPRDRVETQYF. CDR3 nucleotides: TGTACCAGCAGTCCAATATTTCCCCGGGACAGGGTAGAGACCCAGTACTTC.

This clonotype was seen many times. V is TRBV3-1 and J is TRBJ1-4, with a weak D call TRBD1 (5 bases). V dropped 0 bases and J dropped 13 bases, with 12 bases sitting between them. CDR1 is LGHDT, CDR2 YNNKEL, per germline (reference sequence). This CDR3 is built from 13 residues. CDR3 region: CASSQDRQGGLFF. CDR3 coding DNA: TGTGCCAGCAGCCAAGATAGGCAGGGAGGACTGTTTTTT.

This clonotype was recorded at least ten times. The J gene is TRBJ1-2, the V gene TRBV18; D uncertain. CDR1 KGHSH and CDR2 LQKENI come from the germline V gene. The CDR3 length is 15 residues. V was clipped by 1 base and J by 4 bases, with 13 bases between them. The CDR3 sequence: CASSPRDLVGYGYTF. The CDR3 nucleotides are TGTGCCAGCTCACCACGCGATCTGGTTGGCTATGGCTACACCTTC.